The 15 T cell receptor beta chains presented below share a single source sample, sequenced in a study of neoadjuvant nivolumab and ipilimumab in lung cancer. Sequenced by immunoSEQ multiplex PCR; TCRdb stores in-frame clones only, minus some. The sample lists some 18,000 clones, roughly three quarters occurring once. The material sequenced was tumor tissue, taken after neoadjuvant nivolumab, alone or with ipilimumab, at or shortly before surgery. The receptor source for this set is an adult with non-small cell lung cancer.

In DNA, the CDR3 is TGTGCCAGCAGCGGGACAGGCAGTGGCTACACCTTC. Its translation: CASSGTGSGYTF. The chain employs TRBV7-2 and TRBJ1-2; 8 bases are a match to TRBD1. The V gene end was trimmed by 5 bases and the J gene end by 7 bases; junction bases not matched to a gene: 3. Germline CDR1 reads SGHTA; CDR2 reads FQGNSA. This CDR3 has 12 residues.

The chain has TRBV19 and TRBJ1-2; D unclear. The germline V gene has CDR1 LNHDA and CDR2 SQIVND (reference sequence). The CDR3 has 14 residues. V lost 2 bases, J lost 6 bases, and 13 bases lay in between. DNA of the CDR3: TGTGCCAGTAGTATATATCAGGATTCGGATGGCTACACCTTC. Encoded protein: CASSIYQDSDGYTF.

The chain links TRBV27 to TRBJ2-7; D is ambiguous. Germline V gene lookup returns CDR1 MNHEY and CDR2 SMNVEV (reference sequence). The CDR3 is 15 amino acids. The V and J ends lost 2 bases and 4 bases respectively, with 15 bases between them. The CDR3 here is CASSLKGRSVYEQYF. DNA of the CDR3: TGTGCCAGCAGTTTAAAGGGTAGATCCGTTTACGAGCAGTACTTC.

V usage is TRBV4-3 and J usage is TRBJ2-7, with 11 bases aligning to TRBD1. V lost 4 bases to trimming and J lost 1 base; unmatched junction nucleotides: 3. Germline CDR1 and CDR2: LGHNA and YSLEER. This CDR3 is built from 15 residues. CDR3 loop: CASSRGQGASYEQYF. DNA of the CDR3: TGCGCCAGCAGCCGAGGACAGGGGGCATCCTACGAGCAGTACTTC.

V and J are TRBV18 and TRBJ1-1; possibly TRBD1 for D (5 bases). The CDR3 totals 16 residues. The germline CDR1 and CDR2 sequences are KGHSH and LQKENI. The ends were cut back, 5 bases at V and 1 base at J, with 17 bases in the middle. In DNA, the CDR3 is TGTGCCAGCTCATCAGGACGGACACCGAAGAACACTGAAGCTTTCTTT. This encodes CASSSGRTPKNTEAFF.

The chain uses TRBV9 and TRBJ1-2; 8 bases match TRBD1. Germline CDR1 SGDLS, CDR2 YYNGEE. CDR3 length: 15 amino acids. Trimming removed 0 bases from V and 4 bases from J; junction bases left unmatched: 5. The CDR3 bases are TGTGCCAGCAGCGTAGGGTGGGACAGGATCTATGGCTACACCTTC. It specifies CASSVGWDRIYGYTF.

The chain recombines TRBV30 with TRBJ1-3; D may be TRBD1 (6 bases). Trimming pared 8 bases from V and 0 bases from J, leaving 14 bases between. CDR1 is GTSNPN, CDR2 SVGIG, per germline (reference sequence). There are 14 residues in the CDR3. CDR3: CAGSQGSSGNTIYF. CDR3 nucleotide sequence: TGTGCCGGATCACAGGGCAGCTCTGGAAACACCATATATTTT. Full variable domain (rest looked up from reference TRBV30 and TRBJ1-3): SQTIHQWPATLVQPVGSPLSLECTVEGTSNPNLYWYRQAAGRGLQLLFYSVGIGQISSEVPQNLSASRPQDRQFILSSKKLLLSDSGFYLCAGSQGSSGNTIYFGEGSWLTVV.

The chain combines TRBV9 with TRBJ2-5, with 7 nucleotides matching TRBD2. The CDR3 totals 15 residues. Germline V gene lookup returns CDR1 SGDLS and CDR2 YYNGEE. Germline trimming cut 1 base from V and 5 bases from J; bases unmatched to any gene: 8. DNA for the CDR3: TGTGCCAGCAGCGTACGAAGCGGGATAGGGGAGACCCAGTACTTC. Translation: CASSVRSGIGETQYF. Combining the CDR3 with reference TRBV9 and TRBJ2-5 gives the whole variable domain DSGVTQTPKHLITATGQRVTLRCSPRSGDLSVYWYQQSLDQGLQFLIQYYNGEERAKGNILERFSAQQFPDLHSELNLSSLELGDSALYFCASSVRSGIGETQYFGPGTRLLVL.

V is TRBV6-1 and J is TRBJ1-2; possible D gene TRBD1, 6 bases. CDR3 length equals 14 residues. V was shortened by 5 bases and J by 2 bases, with 12 bases between the two germline ends. Germline V gives CDR1 MNHNS, CDR2 SASEGT. The CDR3 reads CASSRSDRNYGYTF. The CDR3 DNA reads TGTGCCAGCAGTCGATCTGACAGGAACTATGGCTACACCTTC.

This clone was seen a few times. The chain employs TRBV5-1 and TRBJ1-1; D unresolved. This CDR3 is built from 13 residues. The V gene's germline CDR1 is SGHRS and CDR2 YFSETQ. V was pared by 0 bases and J by 3 bases, with 6 bases between. The CDR3 DNA is TGCGCCAGCAGCTTGGAGGTAGACACTGAAGCTTTCTTT. Amino acid sequence: CASSLEVDTEAFF. The full variable domain, with the rest looked up from reference TRBV5-1 and TRBJ1-1, is KAGVTQTPRYLIKTRGQQVTLSCSPISGHRSVSWYQQTPGQGLQFLFEYFSETQRNKGNFPGRFSGRQFSNSRSEMNVSTLELGDSALYLCASSLEVDTEAFFGQGTRLTVV.

This rearrangement joins TRBV15 to TRBJ2-1; 8 bases are a match to TRBD2. Trimming cost V 5 bases and J 5 bases; bases outside gene matches: 11. Germline V lookup: CDR1 LNHNV, CDR2 YYDKDF (reference sequence). This CDR3 contains 16 residues. For the CDR3, the DNA is TGTGCCACCAGCCCCAATTGGGGACTAGAAGACAATGAGCAGTTCTTC. Translated: CATSPNWGLEDNEQFF. Full variable domain (outside the CDR3, taken from reference TRBV15 and TRBJ2-1): DAMVIQNPRYQVTQFGKPVTLSCSQTLNHNVMYWYQQKSSQAPKLLFHYYDKDFNNEADTPDNFQSRRPNTSFCFLDIRSPGLGDTAMYLCATSPNWGLEDNEQFFGPGTRLTVL.

This clone is medium-sized within its sample. The chain combines TRBV29-1 with TRBJ1-5; D remains unclear. V was cut by 5 bases and J by 7 bases, with 12 bases left in between. Germline values: CDR1 SQVTM, CDR2 ANQGSEA. The CDR3 contains 12 residues. The CDR3 reads CSVMVPPQPQHF. CDR3 nucleotide sequence: TGCAGCGTTATGGTCCCTCCCCAGCCCCAGCATTTT.

V is TRBV6-1 and J is TRBJ1-2; D is perhaps TRBD1 (6 bases). The V gene lost 8 bases and the J gene lost 8 bases, with 24 bases spanning the gap. This CDR3 contains 15 residues. The germline V gene encodes CDR1 MNHNS and CDR2 SASEGT. CDR3 DNA: TGTGCCAGCTATTCTGGGGGCGAATCCCTCTCAGGCTACACCTTC. Its protein is CASYSGGESLSGYTF.

This chain connects TRBV7-9 to TRBJ2-3; 7 bases are a match to TRBD2. V gave up 5 bases and J gave up 5 bases; unmatched junction bases: 10. Germline values: CDR1 SEHNR, CDR2 FQNEAQ (reference sequence). This CDR3 has 15 residues. CDR3 sequence: CASSRGEGPGDTQYF. The CDR3, as DNA: TGTGCCAGCAGCCGCGGGGAGGGCCCGGGAGATACGCAGTATTTT.

This clone came up once. The chain uses TRBV6-5 and TRBJ1-4; 8 bases line up with TRBD1. Looked up from germline, CDR1 is MNHEY and CDR2 is SVGAGI. Losses at the gene ends were 1 base for V and 7 bases for J; bases not matched to a gene: 5. The CDR3 contains 15 residues. The chain's CDR3 is CASSYLTGVSEKLFF. As DNA, the CDR3 is TGTGCCAGCAGTTACTTGACAGGGGTAAGTGAAAAACTGTTTTTT.